Here is one T cell receptor beta chain with its context. This record comes from a study of OX40 agonist ivuxolimab in advanced cancers. Sequenced by immunoSEQ multiplex PCR; TCRdb stores in-frame clones only, minus some. Seen here are 95,000 or so clones, about 85% observed once, and the top ten hold 3% to 4%. Sequences were derived from CD4+ or CD8+ T cells sorted from blood, sampled in a trial of the OX40 agonist ivuxolimab. This TCR was sampled from an adult with an advanced solid tumor such as melanoma, head and neck, liver or kidney cancer.

The CDR3 sequence: CASSWAGGEETQYF. The CDR3 DNA is TGTGCCAGCAGCTGGGCGGGAGGCGAAGAGACCCAGTACTTC. The chain carries TRBV7-2 and TRBJ2-5; 8 positions match TRBD2. V was pared by 4 bases and J by 3 bases, with 4 bases of the junction left unmatched. Germline-derived CDR1 and CDR2 are SGHTA and FQGNSA. This CDR3 has 14 amino acids.